This T cell receptor (beta chain) was profiled in a study of regulatory T cells in long-lasting Graves disease. The sample's time point: newly diagnosed GD, antithyroid drugs for less than 3 months. The TCR library was prepared using RNA isolated from PBMCs. In this sample, this clonotype turned up a few times. Its target is not known. Regarding the study as a whole: Persistent cases of Graves' showed reduced TCR diversity relative to newly diagnosed patients. New patients shared 966 public clonotypes, fewer than the approximately 3,000 shared by persistent patients.

CDR3-region Arm-PCR and iRepertoire HTBI primers produced the TCR beta libraries. TCRdb re-called the multiplex PCR reads with MiXCR, one entry per CDR3 protein. The table includes hundreds of thousands of distinct CDR3 sequences, around 16% detected once. The V gene end was trimmed by 5 bases and the J gene end by 4 bases; junction bases not matched to a gene: 5. Germline V lookup: CDR1 SQVTM, CDR2 ANQGSEA. CDR3 length: 13 amino acids. These records were also assigned to another study, of T cells in Graves' hyperthyroidism and ophthalmopathy. From that second work: HTBI primers were the set used in a first-round RT-PCR of the TCR CDR3. Most thyroid clonotypes expanded above 0.001 were also detected in blood.

Material: peripheral blood mononuclear cells (PBMCs), obtained at new diagnosis, from a patient treated with antithyroid drugs. This rearrangement joins TRBV29-1 to TRBJ2-5; 9 nucleotides agree with TRBD1. This clonotype was obtained from a man younger than 30 with Graves disease. Here the CDR3 reads CSVKDRGRETQYF. DNA for the CDR3: TGCAGCGTTAAGGACAGGGGAAGAGAGACCCAGTACTTC.